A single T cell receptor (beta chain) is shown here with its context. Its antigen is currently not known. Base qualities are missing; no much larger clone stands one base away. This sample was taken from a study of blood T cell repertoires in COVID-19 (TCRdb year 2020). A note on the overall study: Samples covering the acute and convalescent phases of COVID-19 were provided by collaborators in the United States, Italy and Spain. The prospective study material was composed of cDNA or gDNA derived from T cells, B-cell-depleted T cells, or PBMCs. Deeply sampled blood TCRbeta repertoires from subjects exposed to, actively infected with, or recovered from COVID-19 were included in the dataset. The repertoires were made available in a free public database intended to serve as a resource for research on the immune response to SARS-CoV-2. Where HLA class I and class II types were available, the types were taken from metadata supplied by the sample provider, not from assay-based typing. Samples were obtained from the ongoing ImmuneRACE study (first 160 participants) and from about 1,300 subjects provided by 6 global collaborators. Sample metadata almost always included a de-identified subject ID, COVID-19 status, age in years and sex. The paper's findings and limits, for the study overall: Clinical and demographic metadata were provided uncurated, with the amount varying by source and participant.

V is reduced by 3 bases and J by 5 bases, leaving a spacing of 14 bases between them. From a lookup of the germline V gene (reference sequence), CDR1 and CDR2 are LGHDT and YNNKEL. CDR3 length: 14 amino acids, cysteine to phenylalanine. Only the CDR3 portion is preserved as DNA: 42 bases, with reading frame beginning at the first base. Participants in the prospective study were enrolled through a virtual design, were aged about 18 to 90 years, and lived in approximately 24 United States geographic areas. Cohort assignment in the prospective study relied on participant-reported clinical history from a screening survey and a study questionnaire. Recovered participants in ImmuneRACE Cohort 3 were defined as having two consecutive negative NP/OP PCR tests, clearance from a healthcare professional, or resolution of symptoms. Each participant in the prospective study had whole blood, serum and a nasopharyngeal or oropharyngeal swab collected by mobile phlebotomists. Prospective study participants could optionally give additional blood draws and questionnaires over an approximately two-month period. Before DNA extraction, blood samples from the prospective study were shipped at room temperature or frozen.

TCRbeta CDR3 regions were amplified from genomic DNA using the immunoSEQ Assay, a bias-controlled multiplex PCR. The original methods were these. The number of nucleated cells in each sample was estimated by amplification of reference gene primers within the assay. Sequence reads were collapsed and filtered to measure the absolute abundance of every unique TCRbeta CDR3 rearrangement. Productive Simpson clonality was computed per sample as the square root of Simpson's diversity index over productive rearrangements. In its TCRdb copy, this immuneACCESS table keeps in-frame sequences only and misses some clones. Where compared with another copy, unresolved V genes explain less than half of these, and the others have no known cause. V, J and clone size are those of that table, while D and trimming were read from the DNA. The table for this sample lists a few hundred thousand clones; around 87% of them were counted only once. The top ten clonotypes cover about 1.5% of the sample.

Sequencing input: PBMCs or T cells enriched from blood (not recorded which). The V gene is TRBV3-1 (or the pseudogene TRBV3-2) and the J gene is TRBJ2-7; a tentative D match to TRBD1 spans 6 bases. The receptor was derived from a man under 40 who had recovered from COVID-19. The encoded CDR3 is CASSQTGFTDEQYF. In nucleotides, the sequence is TGTGCCAGCAGCCAGACAGGTTTTACAGACGAGCAGTACTTC.